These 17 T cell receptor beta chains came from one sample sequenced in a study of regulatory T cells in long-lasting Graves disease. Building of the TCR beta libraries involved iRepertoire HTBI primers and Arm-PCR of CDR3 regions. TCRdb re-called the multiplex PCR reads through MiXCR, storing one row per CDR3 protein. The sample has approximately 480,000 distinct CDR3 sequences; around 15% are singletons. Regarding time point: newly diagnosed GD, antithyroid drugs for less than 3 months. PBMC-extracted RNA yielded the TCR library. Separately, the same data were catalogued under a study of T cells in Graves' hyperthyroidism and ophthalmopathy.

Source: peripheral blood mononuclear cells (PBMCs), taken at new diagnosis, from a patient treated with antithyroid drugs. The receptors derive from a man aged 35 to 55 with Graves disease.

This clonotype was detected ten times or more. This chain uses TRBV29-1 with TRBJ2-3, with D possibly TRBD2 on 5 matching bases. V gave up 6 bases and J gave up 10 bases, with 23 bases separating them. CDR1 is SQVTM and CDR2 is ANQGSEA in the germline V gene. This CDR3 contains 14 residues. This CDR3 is CSVVVGGGTSSQYF. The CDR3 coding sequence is TGCAGCGTGGTGGTTGGAGGCGGAACCTCCTCGCAGTATTTT.

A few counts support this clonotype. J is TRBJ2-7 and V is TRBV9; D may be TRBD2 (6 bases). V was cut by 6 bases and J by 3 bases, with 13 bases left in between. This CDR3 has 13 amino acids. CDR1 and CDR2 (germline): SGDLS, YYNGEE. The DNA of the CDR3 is TGTGCCAGCATCCAGGGAGGTCACTACGAGCAGTACTTC. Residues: CASIQGGHYEQYF.

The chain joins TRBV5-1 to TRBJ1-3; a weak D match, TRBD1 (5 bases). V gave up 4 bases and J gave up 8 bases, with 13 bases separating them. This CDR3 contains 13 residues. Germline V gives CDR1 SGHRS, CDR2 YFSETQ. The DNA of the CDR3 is TGCGCCAGCAGCCCGACAGTCGACCACACCATATATTTT. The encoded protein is CASSPTVDHTIYF.

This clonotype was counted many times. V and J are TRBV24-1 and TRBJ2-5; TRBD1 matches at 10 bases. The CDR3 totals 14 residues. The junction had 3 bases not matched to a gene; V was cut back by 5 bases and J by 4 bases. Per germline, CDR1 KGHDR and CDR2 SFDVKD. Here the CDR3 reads CATSGDRGLETQYF. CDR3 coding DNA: TGTGCCACCAGTGGTGACAGGGGGCTAGAGACCCAGTACTTC.

This CDR3 is CASGPGGGRTEAFF. The CDR3 DNA sequence: TGTGCTAGTGGCCCGGGGGGGGGGAGAACTGAAGCTTTCTTT. The chain is built from TRBV12-5 and TRBJ1-1; TRBD1 is a possible D gene (5 bases). The CDR3 sequence is 14 residues long. V lost 6 bases to trimming and J lost 5 bases, with 16 bases between them. Germline V gene sequence: CDR1 LGHNT, CDR2 FRNRAP.

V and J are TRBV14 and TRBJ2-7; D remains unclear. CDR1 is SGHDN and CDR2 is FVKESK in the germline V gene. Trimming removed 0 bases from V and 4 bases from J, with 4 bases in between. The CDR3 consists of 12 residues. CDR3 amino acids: CASSQDHYEQYF. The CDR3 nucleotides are TGTGCCAGCAGCCAAGATCATTACGAGCAGTACTTC.

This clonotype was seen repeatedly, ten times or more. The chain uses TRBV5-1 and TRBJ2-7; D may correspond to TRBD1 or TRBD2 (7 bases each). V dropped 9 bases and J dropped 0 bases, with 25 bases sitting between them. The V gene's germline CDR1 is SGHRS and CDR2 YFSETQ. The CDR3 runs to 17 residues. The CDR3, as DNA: TGCGCCAACAGGGGCGGGGGTACGCGGAGAAGCTCCTACGAGCAGTACTTC. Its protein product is CANRGGGTRRSSYEQYF.

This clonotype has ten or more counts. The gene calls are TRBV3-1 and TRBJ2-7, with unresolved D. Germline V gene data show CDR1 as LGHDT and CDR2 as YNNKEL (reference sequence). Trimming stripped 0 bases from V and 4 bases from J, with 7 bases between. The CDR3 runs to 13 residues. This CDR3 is CASSQDDGYEQYF. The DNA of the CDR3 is TGTGCCAGCAGCCAAGACGATGGTTACGAGCAGTACTTC.

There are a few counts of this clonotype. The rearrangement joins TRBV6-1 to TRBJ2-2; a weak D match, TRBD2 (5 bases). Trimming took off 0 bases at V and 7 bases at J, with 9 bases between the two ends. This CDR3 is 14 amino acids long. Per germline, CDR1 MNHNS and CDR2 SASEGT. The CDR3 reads CASSEATGSGELFF. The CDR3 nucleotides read TGTGCCAGCAGTGAAGCGACTGGGAGCGGGGAGCTGTTTTTT.

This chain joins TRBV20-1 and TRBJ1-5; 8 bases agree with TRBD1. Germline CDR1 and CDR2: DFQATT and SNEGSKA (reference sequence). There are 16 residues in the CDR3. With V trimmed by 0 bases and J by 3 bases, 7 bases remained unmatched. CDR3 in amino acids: CSARDSRGLPNQPQHF. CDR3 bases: TGCAGTGCTAGAGATTCCAGGGGGCTACCCAATCAGCCCCAGCATTTT.

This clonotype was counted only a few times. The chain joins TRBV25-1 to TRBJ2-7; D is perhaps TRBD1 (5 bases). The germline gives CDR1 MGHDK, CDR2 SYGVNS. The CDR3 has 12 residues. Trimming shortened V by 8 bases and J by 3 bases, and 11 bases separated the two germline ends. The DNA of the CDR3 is TGTGCCAGCGGCCAGGGCCTCTACGAGCAGTACTTC. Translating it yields CASGQGLYEQYF.

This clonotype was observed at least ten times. The CDR3 spells CASSYGTSNEQFF. The CDR3, as DNA: TGTGCCAGCAGTTATGGGACGAGCAATGAGCAGTTCTTC. The chain uses TRBV6-5 and TRBJ2-1; D tentatively reads TRBD1 or TRBD2 (5 bases each). CDR1 MNHEY and CDR2 SVGAGI come from the germline V gene. The CDR3 contains 13 residues. V lost 3 bases to trimming and J lost 6 bases, with 9 bases between them.

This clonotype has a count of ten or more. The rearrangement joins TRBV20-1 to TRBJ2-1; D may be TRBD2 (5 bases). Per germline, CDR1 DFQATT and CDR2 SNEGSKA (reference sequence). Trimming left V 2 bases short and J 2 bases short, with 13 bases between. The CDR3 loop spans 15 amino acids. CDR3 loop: CSARSLAKTYNEQFF. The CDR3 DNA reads TGCAGTGCTAGATCCCTAGCCAAAACCTACAATGAGCAGTTCTTC.

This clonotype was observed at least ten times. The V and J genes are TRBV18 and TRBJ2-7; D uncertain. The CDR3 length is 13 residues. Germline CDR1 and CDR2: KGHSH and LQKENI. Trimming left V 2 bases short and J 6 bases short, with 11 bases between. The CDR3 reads CASSPWQPGEQYF. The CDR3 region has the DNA TGTGCCAGCTCACCATGGCAACCGGGCGAGCAGTACTTC.

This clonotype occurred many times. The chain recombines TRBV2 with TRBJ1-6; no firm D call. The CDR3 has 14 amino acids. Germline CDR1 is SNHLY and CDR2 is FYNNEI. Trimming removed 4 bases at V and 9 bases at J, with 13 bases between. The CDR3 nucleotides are TGTGCCAGCAGTGTGTCCGGAGAAGGTTCACCCCTCCACTTT. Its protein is CASSVSGEGSPLHF.

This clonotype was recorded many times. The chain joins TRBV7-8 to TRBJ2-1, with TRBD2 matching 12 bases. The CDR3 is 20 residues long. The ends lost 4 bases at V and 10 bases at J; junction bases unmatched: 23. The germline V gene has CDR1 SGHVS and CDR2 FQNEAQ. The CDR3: CASSWTGLAGPDEDNGEQFF. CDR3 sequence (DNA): TGTGCCAGCAGCTGGACGGGACTAGCGGGTCCCGACGAGGACAATGGGGAGCAGTTCTTC.

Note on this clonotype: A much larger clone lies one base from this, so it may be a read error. The CDR3 sequence is CASSYPNYNEQFF. The CDR3 coding sequence is TGTGCCAGCAGTTACCCGAATTACAATGAGCAGTTCTTC. The chain couples TRBV6-2 or TRBV6-3 to TRBJ2-1, with unresolved D. With 2 bases removed from V and 4 bases from J, the gap between germline ends came to 6 bases. The CDR3 has 13 residues. The germline V gene has CDR1 MNHEY and CDR2 SVGEGT.